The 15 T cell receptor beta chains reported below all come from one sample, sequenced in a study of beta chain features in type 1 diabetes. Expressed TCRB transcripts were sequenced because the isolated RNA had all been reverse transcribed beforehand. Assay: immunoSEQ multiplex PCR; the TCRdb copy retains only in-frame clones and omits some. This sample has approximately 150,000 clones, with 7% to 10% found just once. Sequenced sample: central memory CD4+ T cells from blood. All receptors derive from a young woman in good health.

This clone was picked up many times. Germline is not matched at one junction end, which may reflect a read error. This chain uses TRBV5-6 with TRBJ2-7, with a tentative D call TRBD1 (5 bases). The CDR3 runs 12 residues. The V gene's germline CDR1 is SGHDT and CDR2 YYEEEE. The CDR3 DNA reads TGTGCCAGCAGCTTGGCGTCGGCAGGGAAGAACTTC. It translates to CASSLASAGKNF. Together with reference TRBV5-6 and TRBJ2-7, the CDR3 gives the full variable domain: DAGVTQSPTHLIKTRGQQVTLRCSPKSGHDTVSWYQQALGQGPQFIFQYYEEEERQRGNFPDRFSGHQFPNYSSELNVNALLLGDSALYLCASSLASAGKNFGPGTRLTVT.

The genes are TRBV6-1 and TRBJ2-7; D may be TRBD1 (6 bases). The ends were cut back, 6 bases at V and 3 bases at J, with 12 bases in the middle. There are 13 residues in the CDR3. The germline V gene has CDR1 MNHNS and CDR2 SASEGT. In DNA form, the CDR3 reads TGTGCCAGCAGCCAGGGGCCAGACTACGAGCAGTACTTC. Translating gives CASSQGPDYEQYF.

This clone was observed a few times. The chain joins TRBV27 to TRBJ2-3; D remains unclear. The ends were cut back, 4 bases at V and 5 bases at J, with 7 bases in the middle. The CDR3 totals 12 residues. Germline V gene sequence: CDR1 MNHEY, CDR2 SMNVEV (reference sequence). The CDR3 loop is CASSSTGDTQYF. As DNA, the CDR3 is TGTGCCAGCAGTTCCACCGGAGATACGCAGTATTTT.

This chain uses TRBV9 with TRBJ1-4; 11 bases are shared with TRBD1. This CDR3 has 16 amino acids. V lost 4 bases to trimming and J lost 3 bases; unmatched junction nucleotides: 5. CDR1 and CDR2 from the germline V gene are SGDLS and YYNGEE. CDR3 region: CASSLGQGAANEKLFF. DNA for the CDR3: TGTGCCAGCAGCCTTGGACAGGGGGCGGCTAATGAAAAACTGTTTTTT.

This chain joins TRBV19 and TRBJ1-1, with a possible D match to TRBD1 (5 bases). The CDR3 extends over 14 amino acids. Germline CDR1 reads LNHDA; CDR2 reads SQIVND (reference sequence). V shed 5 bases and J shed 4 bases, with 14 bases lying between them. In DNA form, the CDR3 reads TGTGCCAGTAGTCAAATCAGGGTAGGCACTGAAGCTTTCTTT. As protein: CASSQIRVGTEAFF.

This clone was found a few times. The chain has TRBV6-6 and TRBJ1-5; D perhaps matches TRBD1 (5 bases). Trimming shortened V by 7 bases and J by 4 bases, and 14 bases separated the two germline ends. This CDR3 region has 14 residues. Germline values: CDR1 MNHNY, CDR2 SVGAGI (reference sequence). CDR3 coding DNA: TGTGCCAGCATTGGGGCAGGAGAAAATCAGCCCCAGCATTTT. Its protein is CASIGAGENQPQHF.

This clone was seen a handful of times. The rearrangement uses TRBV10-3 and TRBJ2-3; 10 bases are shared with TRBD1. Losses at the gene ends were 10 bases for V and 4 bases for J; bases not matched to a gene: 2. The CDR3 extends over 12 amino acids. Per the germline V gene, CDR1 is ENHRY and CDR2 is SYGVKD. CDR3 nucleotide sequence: TGTGCCACCGGGACAGGGGCAGATACGCAGTATTTT. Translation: CATGTGADTQYF.

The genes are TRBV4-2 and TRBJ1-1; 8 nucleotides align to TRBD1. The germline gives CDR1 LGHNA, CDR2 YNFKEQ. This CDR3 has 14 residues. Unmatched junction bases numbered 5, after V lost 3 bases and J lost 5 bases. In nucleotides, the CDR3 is TGTGCCAGCAGCCAGGTCACAGGGGGGACTGAAGCTTTCTTT. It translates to CASSQVTGGTEAFF.

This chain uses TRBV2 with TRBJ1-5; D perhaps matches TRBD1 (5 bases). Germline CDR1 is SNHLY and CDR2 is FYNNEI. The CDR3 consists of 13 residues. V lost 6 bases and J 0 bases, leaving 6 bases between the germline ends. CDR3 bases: TGTGCCAGCAGGACAGTTAGCAATCAGCCCCAGCATTTT. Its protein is CASRTVSNQPQHF.

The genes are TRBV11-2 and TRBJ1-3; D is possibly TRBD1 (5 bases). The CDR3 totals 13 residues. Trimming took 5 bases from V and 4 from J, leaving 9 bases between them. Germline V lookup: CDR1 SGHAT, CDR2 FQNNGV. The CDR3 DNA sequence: TGTGCCAGCAGCCTGCGGGGCGGAAACACCATATATTTT. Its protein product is CASSLRGGNTIYF.

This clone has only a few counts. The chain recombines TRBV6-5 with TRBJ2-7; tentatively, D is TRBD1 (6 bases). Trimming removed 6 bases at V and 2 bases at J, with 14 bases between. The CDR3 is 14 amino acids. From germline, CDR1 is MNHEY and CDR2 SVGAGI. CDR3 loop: CASRTYGTTYEQYF. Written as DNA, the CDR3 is TGTGCCAGCAGAACGTATGGGACAACCTACGAGCAGTACTTC.

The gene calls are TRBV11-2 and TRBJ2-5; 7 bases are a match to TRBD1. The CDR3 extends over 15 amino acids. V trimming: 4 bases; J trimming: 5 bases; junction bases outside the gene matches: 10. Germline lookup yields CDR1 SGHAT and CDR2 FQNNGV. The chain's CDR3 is CASSSNKGAGETQYF. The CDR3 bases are TGTGCCAGCAGCTCCAATAAGGGGGCCGGGGAGACCCAGTACTTC.

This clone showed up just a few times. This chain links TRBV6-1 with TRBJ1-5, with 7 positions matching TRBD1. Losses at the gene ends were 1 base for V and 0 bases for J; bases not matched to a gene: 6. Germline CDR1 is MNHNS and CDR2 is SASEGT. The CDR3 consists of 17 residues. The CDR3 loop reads CASSEGLQGYSNQPQHF. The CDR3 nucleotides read TGTGCCAGCAGTGAAGGGTTACAGGGGTATAGCAATCAGCCCCAGCATTTT.

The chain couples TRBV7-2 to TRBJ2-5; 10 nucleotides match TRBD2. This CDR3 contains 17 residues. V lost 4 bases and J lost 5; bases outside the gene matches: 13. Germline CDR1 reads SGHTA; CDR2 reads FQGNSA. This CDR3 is CASSSGISGGQGETQYF. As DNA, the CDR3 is TGTGCCAGCAGCTCGGGGATTAGCGGGGGGCAGGGGGAGACCCAGTACTTC.

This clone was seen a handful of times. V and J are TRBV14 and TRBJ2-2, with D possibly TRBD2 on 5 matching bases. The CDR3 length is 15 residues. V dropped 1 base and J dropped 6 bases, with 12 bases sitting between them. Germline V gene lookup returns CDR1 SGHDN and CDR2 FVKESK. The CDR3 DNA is TGTGCCAGCAGCCAAGTAAGAGGGCTCGCCGGGGAGCTGTTTTTT. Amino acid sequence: CASSQVRGLAGELFF.